The present entry profiles one T cell receptor (beta chain) with its context. Its antigen remains unidentified. The entry originates in a study of radiation and T cells in renal cell carcinoma. The study's findings and limits: Top tumor clonotypes rose in blood 2 weeks post-radiation, then contracted.

Time point specified: blood 4 weeks post-SBRT, at nephrectomy. Treatment: 15 Gy SBRT to primary tumor, nephrectomy 4 weeks later. Nephrectomy followed 15 Gy stereotactic body radiation by 4 weeks. This renal cell carcinoma was of the clear cell type. Profiling relied on immunoSEQ multiplex PCR, and the TCRdb table lists in-frame clones only, not all of them. The profile shows about 86,000 clones, 85% of them singletons. The CDR3 runs to 15 residues. Germline CDR1 reads MNHNS; CDR2 reads SASEGT. The V and J ends lost 4 bases and 2 bases respectively, with 14 bases between them. V and J are TRBV6-1 and TRBJ1-2; weak D call: TRBD1 (6 bases). The receptor was isolated from a man over 45 with renal cell carcinoma. The sample in question was blood, obtained from a patient whose treatment included radiotherapy and nephrectomy. The CDR3 reads CASSVGTTGNYGYTF. The CDR3 nucleotides are TGTGCCAGCAGTGTAGGGACCACAGGGAACTATGGCTACACCTTC.